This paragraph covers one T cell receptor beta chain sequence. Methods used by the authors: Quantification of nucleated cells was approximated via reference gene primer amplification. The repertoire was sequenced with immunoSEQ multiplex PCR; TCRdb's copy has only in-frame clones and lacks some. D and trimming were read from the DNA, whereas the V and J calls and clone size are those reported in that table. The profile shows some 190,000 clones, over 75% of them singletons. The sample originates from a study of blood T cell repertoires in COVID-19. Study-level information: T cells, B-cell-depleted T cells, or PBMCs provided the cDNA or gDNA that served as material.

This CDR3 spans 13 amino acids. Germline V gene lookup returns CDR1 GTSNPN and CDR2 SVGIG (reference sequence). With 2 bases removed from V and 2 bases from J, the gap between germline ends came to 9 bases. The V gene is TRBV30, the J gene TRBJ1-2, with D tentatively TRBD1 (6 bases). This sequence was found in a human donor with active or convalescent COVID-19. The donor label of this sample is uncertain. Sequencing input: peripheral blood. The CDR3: CAWSPGHNYGYTF. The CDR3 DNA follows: TGTGCCTGGAGTCCGGGACACAACTATGGCTACACCTTC.